These 24 T cell receptor beta chains came from one sample sequenced in a study of OX40 agonist ivuxolimab in advanced cancers. Only in-frame clones appear in the TCRdb table, and some are missing; sequencing was by immunoSEQ multiplex PCR. The sample contains 30,000 or so clones, 84% of which appear only once. Specimen: CD4+ or CD8+ T cells sorted from blood, collected in a trial of the OX40 agonist ivuxolimab. The receptors derive from an adult with an advanced solid tumor such as melanoma, head and neck, liver or kidney cancer.

The J gene is TRBJ2-7, the V gene TRBV7-9, with D hard to call. V lost 5 bases, J lost 5 bases, and 13 bases lay in between. CDR1 is SEHNR, CDR2 FQNEAQ, per germline (reference sequence). CDR3 size: 13 residues. Written as DNA, the CDR3 is TGTGCCAGCAGCCACATATTGACCAACGAGCAGTACTTC. It specifies CASSHILTNEQYF.

J is TRBJ2-1 and V is TRBV7-3, with D tentatively TRBD2 (6 bases). The CDR3 length is 16 residues. Trimming stripped 2 bases from V and 1 base from J, with 12 bases between. Germline V gene lookup returns CDR1 SGHTA and CDR2 FQGTGA. CDR3 sequence: CASSLVGGSSYNEQFF. As DNA, the CDR3 is TGTGCCAGCAGCTTAGTCGGGGGTTCTTCCTACAATGAGCAGTTCTTC.

The chain recombines TRBV27 with TRBJ2-7; D is perhaps TRBD1 or TRBD2 (5 bases each). This CDR3 is built from 13 residues. Per germline, CDR1 MNHEY and CDR2 SMNVEV (reference sequence). Between the trimmed V and J ends, which lost 6 bases and 5 bases, there was a span of 14 bases. CDR3 nucleotide sequence: TGTGCCAGCAGGCGAGGGGTGCTGGACGAGCAGTACTTC. It is translated as CASRRGVLDEQYF.

The table lists this clone with a count of one. The chain joins TRBV7-9 to TRBJ2-7, with 7 bases that match TRBD2. The CDR3 covers 14 residues. CDR1 SEHNR and CDR2 FQNEAQ come from the germline V gene (reference sequence). Trimming at V came to 5 bases and at J to 7 bases, leaving 11 bases not matched to a gene. In DNA form, the CDR3 reads TGTGCCAGCAGCGGTGAGGCGGGAGACTGGGAGCAGTACTTC. Translated, it gives CASSGEAGDWEQYF.

The V and J genes are TRBV5-4 and TRBJ2-1; D unresolved. CDR1 and CDR2 from the germline V gene are SGHNT and YYREEE (reference sequence). V was clipped by 0 bases and J by 8 bases, with 6 bases between them. The CDR3 has 12 amino acids. In nucleotides, the CDR3 is TGTGCCAGCAGCTTGGCCTCGTATGAGCAGTTCTTC. It is translated as CASSLASYEQFF.

The V gene is TRBV6-5, the J gene TRBJ2-3; D ambiguous. The germline V and J ends were trimmed by 6 bases and 5 bases, with 6 bases remaining between them. CDR1 is MNHEY, CDR2 SVGAGI, per germline. The CDR3 runs 11 residues. The CDR3 loop reads CASRLGDTQYF. As DNA, the CDR3 is TGTGCCAGCAGGCTGGGAGATACGCAGTATTTT.

This clone has a handful of counts. The rearrangement links TRBV2 to TRBJ1-2, with D maybe TRBD1 (6 bases). The germline V gene has CDR1 SNHLY and CDR2 FYNNEI. The CDR3 covers 14 residues. The V gene lost 6 bases and the J gene lost 3 bases, with 14 bases spanning the gap. CDR3 protein: CASSAEDRYYGYTF. For the CDR3, the DNA is TGTGCCAGCAGCGCAGAAGACAGGTACTATGGCTACACCTTC.

The CDR3 sequence is CASGFTSGGTDTQYF. Here the CDR3 DNA reads TGTGCCAGCGGGTTCACTAGCGGGGGCACAGATACGCAGTATTTT. The rearrangement links TRBV7-6 to TRBJ2-3; TRBD2 agrees at 10 bases. Trimming cost V 8 bases and J 1 base; bases outside gene matches: 6. This CDR3 comprises 15 residues. Germline-derived CDR1 and CDR2 are SGHVS and FNYEAQ.

The chain is built from TRBV27 and TRBJ2-7; D is unresolved. Germline V gene sequence: CDR1 MNHEY, CDR2 SMNVEV (reference sequence). The germline V and J ends were trimmed by 5 bases and 4 bases, with 9 bases remaining between them. The CDR3 is 12 amino acids. The CDR3 loop reads CASSPDPYEQYF. The DNA of the CDR3 is TGTGCCAGCAGTCCGGACCCGTACGAGCAGTACTTC.

V and J are TRBV27 and TRBJ2-7, with D maybe TRBD2 (6 bases). In germline, CDR1 is MNHEY, CDR2 SMNVEV (reference sequence). V lost 2 bases and J 6 bases, leaving 14 bases between the germline ends. The CDR3 consists of 14 residues. CDR3 sequence reads: CASSLRTSGGEQYF. CDR3 DNA sequence: TGTGCCAGCAGTTTACGTACCTCCGGGGGCGAGCAGTACTTC.

The chain joins TRBV4-1 to TRBJ2-2; 10 bases are a match to TRBD1. Germline V CDR1 and CDR2: MGHRA, YSYEKL. This CDR3 comprises 16 residues. With V trimmed by 5 bases and J by 1 base, 4 bases remained unmatched. The chain's CDR3 is CASSKRTGGNTGELFF. CDR3 sequence (DNA): TGCGCCAGCAGCAAACGGACAGGGGGGAACACCGGGGAGCTGTTTTTT.

The chain recombines TRBV27 with TRBJ2-3; no firm D call. In germline, CDR1 is MNHEY, CDR2 SMNVEV (reference sequence). The V end lost 6 bases, the J end lost 2 bases, and 12 bases lay between the germline ends. This CDR3 contains 14 residues. In nucleotides, the CDR3 is TGTGCCAGCAGCCAACTCCAACTCACAGATACGCAGTATTTT. As protein: CASSQLQLTDTQYF.

There are many counts of this clone. This chain joins TRBV18 and TRBJ2-7; no definite D call. Germline-derived CDR1 and CDR2 are KGHSH and LQKENI. CDR3 size: 13 residues. V lost 0 bases and J 5 bases, leaving 8 bases between the germline ends. The CDR3, as DNA: TGTGCCAGCTCACCACCGAACAGCCACGAGCAGTACTTC. It translates to CASSPPNSHEQYF.

This chain connects TRBV7-9 to TRBJ1-4; D uncertain. Between the trimmed V and J ends, which lost 2 bases and 6 bases, there was a span of 10 bases. This CDR3 is built from 14 residues. Germline CDR1 is SEHNR and CDR2 is FQNEAQ (reference sequence). The CDR3 DNA reads TGTGCCAGCAGCTTATTAGGGATGGATGAAAAACTGTTTTTT. This gives the protein CASSLLGMDEKLFF.

The rearrangement joins TRBV9 to TRBJ2-7, with D possibly called TRBD1 or TRBD2 (5 bases each). This CDR3 has 14 residues. V gave up 0 bases and J gave up 3 bases, with 10 bases separating them. Germline CDR1 reads SGDLS; CDR2 reads YYNGEE. CDR3 coding DNA: TGTGCCAGCAGCGTAGGCAGGGACGGCTACGAGCAGTACTTC. Encoded protein: CASSVGRDGYEQYF.

This chain joins TRBV6-5 and TRBJ2-5, with D hard to call. This CDR3 spans 14 amino acids. Germline V gives CDR1 MNHEY, CDR2 SVGAGI. The germline V and J ends were trimmed by 5 bases and 2 bases, with 12 bases remaining between them. This chain's CDR3 is CASSPFDGQETQYF. DNA of the CDR3: TGTGCCAGCAGTCCTTTCGACGGTCAAGAGACCCAGTACTTC.

The J gene is TRBJ2-7, the V gene TRBV5-4, with 10 bases lining up with TRBD1. V dropped 4 bases and J dropped 3; count of bases not matched to a gene: 10. The CDR3 loop spans 16 amino acids. Germline values: CDR1 SGHNT, CDR2 YYREEE (reference sequence). The DNA of the CDR3 is TGTGCCAGCAGCCCCGGGCCGGGACAGGGGAACTACGAGCAGTACTTC. Its protein is CASSPGPGQGNYEQYF.

The V and J genes are TRBV9 and TRBJ2-3; TRBD2 matches at 7 bases. In germline, CDR1 is SGDLS, CDR2 YYNGEE. The junction had 10 bases not matched to a gene; V was cut back by 0 bases and J by 0 bases. The CDR3 totals 18 residues. The CDR3 bases are TGTGCCAGCAGCGTAGCGGGGGGTAGCGGCACTAGCACAGATACGCAGTATTTT. It yields the protein CASSVAGGSGTSTDTQYF.

The V gene is TRBV27, the J gene TRBJ1-2; D perhaps matches TRBD1 (5 bases). The CDR3 spans 14 residues. Germline CDR1 MNHEY, CDR2 SMNVEV (reference sequence). Trimming cost V 8 bases and J 0 bases, with 13 bases left between them. The CDR3 loop reads CASCPGLPNYGYTF. In DNA, the CDR3 is TGTGCCAGCTGCCCGGGACTCCCTAACTATGGCTACACCTTC.

The chain employs TRBV11-2 and TRBJ1-1; 7 bases fit TRBD1. The CDR3 consists of 13 residues. Germline CDR1 reads SGHAT; CDR2 reads FQNNGV. Trimming at V came to 8 bases and at J to 5 bases, leaving 8 bases not matched to a gene. The CDR3 DNA follows: TGTGCCAGCGGAATGGACAGGAGTACTGAAGCTTTCTTT. Protein sequence: CASGMDRSTEAFF.

V is TRBV11-3 and J is TRBJ2-7; TRBD2 matches at 7 bases. Germline CDR1 is SGHNT and CDR2 is YENEEA. There are 13 residues in the CDR3. With 5 bases clipped from V and 1 base from J, the junction kept 2 bases outside the gene matches. The chain's CDR3 is CASSQGLSYEQYF. The CDR3 DNA sequence: TGTGCCAGCAGCCAGGGACTATCCTACGAGCAGTACTTC.

The chain uses TRBV6-6 and TRBJ1-1, with 7 nucleotides matching TRBD1. CDR3 length: 12 amino acids. Germline CDR1 reads MNHNY; CDR2 reads SVGAGI (reference sequence). The V and J ends lost 2 bases and 6 bases, in that order; junction bases with no gene match: 0. The CDR3 DNA is TGTGCCAGCAGTTACGGACAGGCTGAAGCTTTCTTT. Amino acids: CASSYGQAEAFF.

The chain has TRBV6-1 and TRBJ2-1; the match to TRBD1 covers 9 bases. CDR3 length: 14 amino acids. V trimming: 5 bases; J trimming: 6 bases; junction bases outside the gene matches: 5. The germline V gene has CDR1 MNHNS and CDR2 SASEGT. For the CDR3, the DNA is TGTGCCAGCAGTTTACTGGGACAGGGCAATGAGCAGTTCTTC. Its protein product is CASSLLGQGNEQFF.

This clone was detected a few times. This rearrangement joins TRBV29-1 to TRBJ2-7; TRBD1 matches at 11 bases. This CDR3 comprises 15 residues. Trimming cost V 5 bases and J 1 base; bases outside gene matches: 7. Per germline, CDR1 SQVTM and CDR2 ANQGSEA. The CDR3, as DNA: TGCAGCGTTATTTGGGGACAGGGGGATTCCTACGAGCAGTACTTC. This codes for CSVIWGQGDSYEQYF.